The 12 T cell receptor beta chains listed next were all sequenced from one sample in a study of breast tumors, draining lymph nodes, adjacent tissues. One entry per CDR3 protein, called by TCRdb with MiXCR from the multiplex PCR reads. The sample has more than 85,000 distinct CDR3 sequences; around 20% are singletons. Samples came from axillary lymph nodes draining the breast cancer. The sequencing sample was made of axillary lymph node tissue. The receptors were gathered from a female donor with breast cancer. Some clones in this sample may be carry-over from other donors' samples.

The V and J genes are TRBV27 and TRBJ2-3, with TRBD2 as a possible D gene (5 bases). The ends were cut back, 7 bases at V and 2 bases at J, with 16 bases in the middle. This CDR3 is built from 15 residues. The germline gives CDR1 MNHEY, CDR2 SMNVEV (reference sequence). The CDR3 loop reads CASTGLGRHTDTQYF. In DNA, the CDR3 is TGTGCCAGCACTGGACTGGGCCGCCACACAGATACGCAGTATTTT.

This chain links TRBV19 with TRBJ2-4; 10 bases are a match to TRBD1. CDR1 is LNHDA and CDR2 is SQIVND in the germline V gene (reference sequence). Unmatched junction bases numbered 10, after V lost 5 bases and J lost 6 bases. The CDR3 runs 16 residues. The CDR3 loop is CASSPQDRGRRNIQYF. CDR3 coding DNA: TGTGCCAGTAGTCCACAAGACAGGGGGCGGAGAAACATTCAGTACTTC.

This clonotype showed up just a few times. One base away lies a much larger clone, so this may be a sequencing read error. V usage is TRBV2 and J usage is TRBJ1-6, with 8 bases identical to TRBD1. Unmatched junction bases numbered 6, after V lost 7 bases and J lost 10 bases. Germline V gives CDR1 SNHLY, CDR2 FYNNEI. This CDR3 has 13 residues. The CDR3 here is CASTQGAGSPLHF. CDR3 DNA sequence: TGTGCCAGCACCCAGGGGGCGGGATCACCCCTCCACTTT.

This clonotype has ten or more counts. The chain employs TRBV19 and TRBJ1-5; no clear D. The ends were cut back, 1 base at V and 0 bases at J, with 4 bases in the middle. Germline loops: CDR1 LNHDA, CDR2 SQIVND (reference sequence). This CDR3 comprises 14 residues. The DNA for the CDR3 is TGTGCCAGTAGTATAGCCCATAGCAATCAGCCCCAGCATTTT. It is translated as CASSIAHSNQPQHF.

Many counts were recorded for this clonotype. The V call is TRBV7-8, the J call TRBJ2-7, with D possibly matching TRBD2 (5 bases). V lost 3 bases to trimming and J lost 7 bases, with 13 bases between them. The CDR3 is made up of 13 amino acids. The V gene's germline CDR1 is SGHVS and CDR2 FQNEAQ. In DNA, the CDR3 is TGTGCCAGCAGCTTCACTAGGCGTTCGGAGCAGTACTTC. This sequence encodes CASSFTRRSEQYF.

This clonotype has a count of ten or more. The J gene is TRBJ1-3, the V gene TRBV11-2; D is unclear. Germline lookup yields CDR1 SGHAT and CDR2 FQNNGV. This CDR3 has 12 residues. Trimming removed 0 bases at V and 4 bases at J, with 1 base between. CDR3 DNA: TGTGCCAGCAGCTTAGAGGGAAACACCATATATTTT. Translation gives CASSLEGNTIYF.

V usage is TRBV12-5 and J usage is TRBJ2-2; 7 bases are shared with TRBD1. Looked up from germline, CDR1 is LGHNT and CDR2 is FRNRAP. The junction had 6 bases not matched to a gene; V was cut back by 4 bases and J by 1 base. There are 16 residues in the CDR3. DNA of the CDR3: TGTGCTAGTGGTTCGTCGACAGGGATGAACACCGGGGAGCTGTTTTTT. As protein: CASGSSTGMNTGELFF.

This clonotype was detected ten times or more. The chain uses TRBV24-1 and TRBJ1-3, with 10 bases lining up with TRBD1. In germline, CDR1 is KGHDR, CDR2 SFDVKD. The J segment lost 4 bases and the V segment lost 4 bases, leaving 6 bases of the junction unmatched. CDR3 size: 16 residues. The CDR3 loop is CATSDRRDRGGNTIYF. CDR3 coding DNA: TGTGCCACCAGTGACCGCCGGGACAGGGGAGGAAACACCATATATTTT.

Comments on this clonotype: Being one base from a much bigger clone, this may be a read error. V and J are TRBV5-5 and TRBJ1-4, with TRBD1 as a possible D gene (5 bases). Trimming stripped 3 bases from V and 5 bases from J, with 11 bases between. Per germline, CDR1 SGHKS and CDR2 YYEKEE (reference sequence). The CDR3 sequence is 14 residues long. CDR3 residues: CASSSGRGNEKLFF. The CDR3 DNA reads TGTGCCAGCAGCTCGGGACGAGGGAATGAAAAACTGTTTTTT.

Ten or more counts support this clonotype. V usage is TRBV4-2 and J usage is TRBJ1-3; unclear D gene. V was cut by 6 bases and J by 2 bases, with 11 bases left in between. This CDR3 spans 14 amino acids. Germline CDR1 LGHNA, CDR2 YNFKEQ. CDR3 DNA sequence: TGTGCCAGCAGACATCAAGGAGCTGGAAACACCATATATTTT. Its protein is CASRHQGAGNTIYF.

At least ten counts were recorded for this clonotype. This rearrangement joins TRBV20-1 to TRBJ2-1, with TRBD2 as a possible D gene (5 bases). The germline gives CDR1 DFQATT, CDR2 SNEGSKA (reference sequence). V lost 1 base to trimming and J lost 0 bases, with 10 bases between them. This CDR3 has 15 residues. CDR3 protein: CSARGEGSSYNEQFF. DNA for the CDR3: TGCAGTGCTAGAGGCGAGGGCAGCTCCTACAATGAGCAGTTCTTC.

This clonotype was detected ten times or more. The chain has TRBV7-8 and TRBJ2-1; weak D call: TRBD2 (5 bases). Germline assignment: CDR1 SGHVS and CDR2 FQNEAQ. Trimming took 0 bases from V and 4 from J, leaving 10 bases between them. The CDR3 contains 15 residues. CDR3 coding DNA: TGTGCCAGCAGCTTAGCAGGGAGAGGGTACAATGAGCAGTTCTTC. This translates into CASSLAGRGYNEQFF.